The 14 T cell receptor beta chains reported below all come from one sample, sequenced in a study of cytomegalovirus exposure and HLA in healthy donors. The study ran its PCR with 60 Vbeta and 13 Jbeta primers. Sequenced by immunoSEQ multiplex PCR; TCRdb stores in-frame clones only, minus some. The sample holds 41,000 or so clones. The sequenced material came from PBMCs. Every receptor here comes from a man aged 25-45 years in good health and CMV-seronegative.

The chain is built from TRBV12-2 and TRBJ2-1; TRBD2 is taken as the D call from the table, unchecked against the DNA. TRBV12-2 is classified as a pseudogene. The CDR3 has 15 residues. CDR3 DNA sequence: TGTGCAAGTCGCTTAGCGTCCCGAGGGACTAATGAGCAGTTCTTC. Amino acid sequence: CASRLASRGTNEQFF.

The CDR3, as DNA: TGTGCCAGTAGTGCCACAAGGGGGCTGTCTGAAGCTTTCTTT. Translated, it gives CASSATRGLSEAFF. This chain joins TRBV19 and TRBJ1-1; TRBD1 agrees at 7 bases. This CDR3 comprises 14 residues. The V gene's germline CDR1 is LNHDA and CDR2 SQIVND (reference sequence). Trimming removed 5 bases from V and 6 bases from J; junction bases left unmatched: 9. Drawing the rest from reference TRBV19 and TRBJ1-1, the complete variable domain is DGGITQSPKYLFRKEGQNVTLSCEQNLNHDAMYWYRQDPGQGLRLIYYSQIVNDFQKGDIAEGYSVSREKKESFPLTVTSAQKNPTAFYLCASSATRGLSEAFFGQGTRLTVV.

V is TRBV4-1 and J is TRBJ2-1; 9 bases line up with TRBD2. The CDR3 runs to 16 residues. Trimming cost V 0 bases and J 8 bases; bases outside gene matches: 8. Germline CDR1 is MGHRA and CDR2 is YSYEKL. CDR3 nucleotides: TGCGCCAGCAGCCAAGAAGATAGCGGGAGTGGGGATGAGCAGTTCTTC. Its translation is CASSQEDSGSGDEQFF.

V usage is TRBV29-1 and J usage is TRBJ1-1; D ambiguous. V gave up 4 bases and J gave up 1 base, with 10 bases separating them. The CDR3 sequence is 13 residues long. The V gene's germline CDR1 is SQVTM and CDR2 ANQGSEA. This CDR3 reads CSVGQTQNTEAFF. The CDR3 DNA is TGCAGCGTTGGTCAGACACAGAACACTGAAGCTTTCTTT.

This chain connects TRBV7-9 to TRBJ1-5, with no clear D. V was trimmed by 5 bases and J by 2 bases, leaving 7 bases between them. Looked up from germline, CDR1 is SEHNR and CDR2 is FQNEAQ (reference sequence). There are 13 residues in the CDR3. CDR3 in amino acids: CASSGSGNQPQHF. The CDR3 DNA reads TGTGCCAGCAGCGGTAGCGGCAATCAGCCCCAGCATTTT.

The chain links TRBV19 to TRBJ1-6; 10 bases match TRBD1. The V segment lost 5 bases and the J segment 8 bases; nucleotides outside the gene matches: 3. The CDR3 runs 14 residues. Germline CDR1 is LNHDA and CDR2 is SQIVND (reference sequence). The CDR3 region has the DNA TGTGCCAGTAGTGGGGGACAGGGGCATTCACCCCTCCACTTT. Protein sequence: CASSGGQGHSPLHF. The whole variable domain, filled in from reference TRBV19 and TRBJ1-6, reads DGGITQSPKYLFRKEGQNVTLSCEQNLNHDAMYWYRQDPGQGLRLIYYSQIVNDFQKGDIAEGYSVSREKKESFPLTVTSAQKNPTAFYLCASSGGQGHSPLHFGNGTRLTVT.

The rearrangement links TRBV9 to TRBJ1-3; the D is unclear. Germline CDR1 is SGDLS and CDR2 is YYNGEE. The CDR3 runs to 14 residues. The germline V and J ends were trimmed by 5 bases and 4 bases, with 13 bases remaining between them. The CDR3 DNA reads TGTGCCAGCAGTCCGAGGGTATACGGAAACACCATATATTTT. Its translation is CASSPRVYGNTIYF. Filled out from reference TRBV9 and TRBJ1-3, the complete variable domain reads DSGVTQTPKHLITATGQRVTLRCSPRSGDLSVYWYQQSLDQGLQFLIQYYNGEERAKGNILERFSAQQFPDLHSELNLSSLELGDSALYFCASSPRVYGNTIYFGEGSWLTVV.

The chain joins TRBV7-8 to TRBJ1-5; 8 bases line up with TRBD1. J lost 6 bases, V lost 1 base, and 8 bases had no gene match. This CDR3 has 16 amino acids. The V gene's germline CDR1 is SGHVS and CDR2 FQNEAQ. The CDR3 coding sequence is TGTGCCAGCAGCTTAGGGACAGGGAGATTAAGTCAGCCCCAGCATTTT. Translated, it gives CASSLGTGRLSQPQHF. The variable domain in full, completed from reference TRBV7-8 and TRBJ1-5, reads GAGVSQSPRYKVAKRGQDVALRCDPISGHVSLFWYQQALGQGPEFLTYFQNEAQLDKSGLPSDRFFAERPEGSVSTLKIQRTQQEDSAVYLCASSLGTGRLSQPQHFGDGTRLSIL.

The rearrangement uses TRBV5-6 and TRBJ1-6, with 10 positions matching TRBD1. This CDR3 is built from 15 residues. The trim removed 3 bases at V and 6 bases at J, leaving 3 bases unmatched. The germline V gene has CDR1 SGHDT and CDR2 YYEEEE. The CDR3 DNA reads TGTGCCAGCAGCTCCGGGACAGGGGCTAATTCACCCCTCCACTTT. This encodes CASSSGTGANSPLHF.

A note on this clone: Other DNA sequences in this sample translate to the same CDR3. The chain links TRBV9 to TRBJ2-2, with 7 bases fitting TRBD2. CDR1 is SGDLS, CDR2 YYNGEE, per germline. This CDR3 region has 16 residues. J gave up 6 bases and V 1 base, and 9 bases lay outside the gene matches. The CDR3 DNA sequence: TGTGCCAGCAGCGTAAGGGCTAGTGGGAGGGCCGGGGAGCTGTTTTTT. It yields the protein CASSVRASGRAGELFF. Supplemented by reference TRBV9 and TRBJ2-2, the full variable domain reads DSGVTQTPKHLITATGQRVTLRCSPRSGDLSVYWYQQSLDQGLQFLIQYYNGEERAKGNILERFSAQQFPDLHSELNLSSLELGDSALYFCASSVRASGRAGELFFGEGSRLTVL.

V gene TRBV27 combines with J gene TRBJ2-7; TRBD2 matches 8 bases. Germline V gene data show CDR1 as MNHEY and CDR2 as SMNVEV (reference sequence). The CDR3 runs 16 residues. V lost 6 bases and J lost 0; bases outside the gene matches: 10. DNA for the CDR3: TGTGCCAGCAGACAGTTTACCAGCGGGAGCTCCTACGAGCAGTACTTC. Its translation: CASRQFTSGSSYEQYF.

V and J are TRBV9 and TRBJ2-2; D is ambiguous. V dropped 2 bases and J dropped 6 bases, with 14 bases sitting between them. Germline CDR1 SGDLS, CDR2 YYNGEE. This CDR3 is 15 amino acids long. In DNA form, the CDR3 reads TGTGCCAGCAGCGTCGACTTATCACTCCCCGGGGAGCTGTTTTTT. It yields the protein CASSVDLSLPGELFF.

The J gene is TRBJ1-3, the V gene TRBV6-5; D is ambiguous. This CDR3 comprises 16 residues. The germline CDR1 and CDR2 sequences are MNHEY and SVGAGI. The germline V and J ends were trimmed by 3 bases and 3 bases, with 15 bases remaining between them. Written as DNA, the CDR3 is TGTGCCAGCAGTTATTGGGCCCAGGTCGGTGGAAACACCATATATTTT. Its translation: CASSYWAQVGGNTIYF.

DNA of the CDR3: TGTGCCAGCAACGGGTATTTCGACGAGCAGTACTTC. Translated: CASNGYFDEQYF. The chain carries TRBV6-6 and TRBJ2-7; unclear D gene. CDR3 length: 12 residues. CDR1 and CDR2 (germline): MNHNY, SVGAGI (reference sequence). Deletions cut 7 bases from V and 5 bases from J, with 12 bases between.